A single sample is the source of the 13 T cell receptor beta chains below, sequenced in a study of blood T cell repertoires in COVID-19. Here immunoSEQ multiplex PCR was the method, and the copy in TCRdb shows in-frame clones only, minus some. In the table there are approximately 180,000 clones, roughly 80% of which are singletons. Sequenced input: peripheral blood. These receptors all come from a woman in her 70s with acute or convalescent COVID-19.

The chain links TRBV30 to TRBJ2-7; 8 bases align to TRBD1. Germline-derived CDR1 and CDR2 are GTSNPN and SVGIG (reference sequence). The CDR3 consists of 14 residues. The V gene end was trimmed by 2 bases and the J gene end by 4 bases; junction bases not matched to a gene: 7. CDR3 residues: CAWSKGTGPYEQYF. The CDR3 DNA reads TGTGCCTGGAGTAAGGGGACAGGACCTTACGAGCAGTACTTC.

The chain couples TRBV6-6 to TRBJ2-3, with D possibly being TRBD1 (5 bases). The CDR3 totals 16 residues. The ends were cut back, 6 bases at V and 2 bases at J, with 18 bases in the middle. Germline V gene sequence: CDR1 MNHNY, CDR2 SVGAGI (reference sequence). CDR3 amino acids: CASRPRQHTNTDTQYF. The CDR3 DNA sequence: TGTGCCAGCAGACCCCGACAGCATACTAACACAGATACGCAGTATTTT.

The V and J genes are TRBV28 and TRBJ1-2, with 8 bases identical to TRBD1. Germline trimming cut 4 bases from V and 2 bases from J; bases unmatched to any gene: 3. The germline CDR1 and CDR2 sequences are MDHEN and SYDVKM. There are 14 residues in the CDR3. Here the CDR3 reads CASSSGQENYGYTF. DNA of the CDR3: TGTGCCAGCAGTTCGGGACAGGAGAACTATGGCTACACCTTC.

The genes are TRBV28 and TRBJ1-6; D is unclear. This CDR3 has 12 residues. Germline values: CDR1 MDHEN, CDR2 SYDVKM. Trimming cost V 2 bases and J 7 bases, with 3 bases left between them. The CDR3 protein is CASSLTNSPLHF. CDR3 nucleotides: TGTGCCAGCAGTTTAACAAATTCACCCCTCCACTTT.

DNA for the CDR3: TGTGCCAGTACCTCCTATGCGGACACTGAAGCTTTCTTT. Protein product: CASTSYADTEAFF. The rearrangement links TRBV19 to TRBJ1-1; D gene uncertain. Germline V gene data show CDR1 as LNHDA and CDR2 as SQIVND (reference sequence). Trimming removed 7 bases at V and 3 bases at J, with 12 bases between. The CDR3 runs 13 residues.

V is TRBV2 and J is TRBJ2-7; TRBD2 aligns across 9 bases. This CDR3 is 13 amino acids long. Trimming at V came to 7 bases and at J to 2 bases, leaving 3 bases not matched to a gene. CDR1 is SNHLY, CDR2 FYNNEI, per germline. The CDR3: CASKSGGTYEQYF. In DNA, the CDR3 is TGTGCCAGCAAGAGCGGGGGGACCTACGAGCAGTACTTC.

The CDR3 reads CASSLGQAPYGYTF. DNA of the CDR3: TGTGCCAGCAGTTTAGGACAGGCTCCATATGGCTACACCTTC. The V and J genes are TRBV6-5 and TRBJ1-2; 7 bases are a match to TRBD1. CDR3 size: 14 residues. V was pared by 4 bases and J by 5 bases, with 7 bases of the junction left unmatched. From germline, CDR1 is MNHEY and CDR2 SVGAGI.

This rearrangement joins TRBV7-8 to TRBJ1-1; perhaps TRBD1 as D (6 bases). Trimming stripped 5 bases from V and 6 bases from J, with 13 bases between. The CDR3 contains 13 residues. The germline V gene encodes CDR1 SGHVS and CDR2 FQNEAQ. This chain's CDR3 is CASSPGATAEAFF. In nucleotides, the CDR3 is TGTGCCAGCAGCCCAGGGGCGACAGCTGAAGCTTTCTTT.

This clone was recorded only once. This chain joins TRBV27 and TRBJ1-2, with no clear D. V dropped 1 base and J dropped 0 bases, with 6 bases sitting between them. The germline V gene encodes CDR1 MNHEY and CDR2 SMNVEV (reference sequence). This CDR3 region has 14 residues. DNA of the CDR3: TGTGCCAGCAGTTTATTCGGGACTAACTATGGCTACACCTTC. It yields the protein CASSLFGTNYGYTF.

The chain recombines TRBV3-1 (or the pseudogene TRBV3-2) with TRBJ1-2; D not resolved. V lost 0 bases to trimming and J lost 0 bases, with 8 bases between them. Per the germline V gene, CDR1 is LGHDT and CDR2 is YNNKEL (reference sequence). The CDR3 is 15 residues long. In DNA, the CDR3 is TGTGCCAGCAGCCAAGATCTAGGCACTAACTATGGCTACACCTTC. Protein: CASSQDLGTNYGYTF.

This clone was counted only a few times. The chain recombines TRBV5-6 with TRBJ1-2, with D maybe TRBD1 (5 bases). Germline V gene lookup returns CDR1 SGHDT and CDR2 YYEEEE. The V and J ends lost 1 base and 4 bases respectively, with 11 bases between them. The CDR3 runs 14 residues. The CDR3 bases are TGTGCCAGCAGCTTGTCAGTACAGGCCTATGGCTACACCTTC. Translating gives CASSLSVQAYGYTF.

The chain carries TRBV10-3 and TRBJ2-7, with 10 bases aligning to TRBD1. The germline CDR1 and CDR2 sequences are ENHRY and SYGVKD. The CDR3 sequence is 15 residues long. Germline trimming cut 6 bases from V and 5 bases from J; bases unmatched to any gene: 10. The CDR3 coding sequence is TGTGCCATCAGGGAATGGGACAGGGGTATCCACGAGCAGTACTTC. Translated: CAIREWDRGIHEQYF.

This clone has just one count. The CDR3 DNA follows: TGTGCCAGCAGTGAGACAGGGGGGGCTAATGAAAAACTGTTTTTT. Its translation is CASSETGGANEKLFF. The chain combines TRBV28 with TRBJ1-4; TRBD1 agrees at 9 bases. The CDR3 spans 15 residues. Germline trimming cut 5 bases from V and 3 bases from J; bases unmatched to any gene: 4. Germline-derived CDR1 and CDR2 are MDHEN and SYDVKM.